One sample yielded the 19 T cell receptor beta chains listed below, sequenced in a study of CD8+CD57+ T cells in acquired aplastic anemia. Genomic DNA constituted the template upon which TCR beta VDJ and CDR3 profiling was performed. In TCRdb, the reads were re-called with MiXCR into one record per CDR3 protein. Of about 160,000 distinct CDR3 sequences listed, 40% to 55% are singletons. Previously, flow cytometry had revealed CD8+CD57+ cell expansion in the patients chosen for sequencing. The sample comprised sorted CD4+, CD8+, or CD8+CD57+ T cells (not recorded which) from PBMCs. These receptors all stem from a human donor with aplastic anemia.

The chain combines TRBV2 with TRBJ1-2; D uncertain. CDR1 is SNHLY and CDR2 is FYNNEI in the germline V gene. This CDR3 region has 13 residues. Trimming left V 4 bases short and J 5 bases short, with 11 bases between. CDR3: CASSGERAYGYTF. The CDR3 DNA reads as TGTGCCAGCAGTGGGGAACGTGCTTATGGCTACACCTTC.

The CDR3 reads CATSRDANTEAFF. The CDR3 coding sequence is TGTGCCACCAGCAGAGATGCTAACACTGAAGCTTTCTTT. The chain carries TRBV15 and TRBJ1-1; D uncertain. The V gene's germline CDR1 is LNHNV and CDR2 YYDKDF (reference sequence). This CDR3 is built from 13 residues. V was shortened by 0 bases and J by 2 bases, with 4 bases between the two germline ends.

This sequence joins TRBV19 and TRBJ2-2; D is undetermined. Germline V gene lookup returns CDR1 LNHDA and CDR2 SQIVND (reference sequence). The V end lost 2 bases, the J end lost 3 bases, and 7 bases lay between the germline ends. CDR3 size: 14 residues. The CDR3 reads CASSIRRYTGELFF. The CDR3, as DNA: TGTGCCAGTAGTATAAGGCGTTACACCGGGGAGCTGTTTTTT.

Only a few counts were recorded for this clonotype. J is TRBJ1-2 and V is TRBV20-1, with TRBD1 matching over 9 bases. The CDR3 has 12 residues. The germline CDR1 and CDR2 sequences are DFQATT and SNEGSKA (reference sequence). V lost 6 bases, J lost 4 bases, and 3 bases stayed unmatched. CDR3 amino acids: CSARDRVYGYTF. The CDR3 bases are TGCAGTGCCAGGGACAGGGTCTATGGCTACACCTTC.

J is TRBJ1-1 and V is TRBV27, with no clear D. The CDR3 has 11 residues. Germline V lookup: CDR1 MNHEY, CDR2 SMNVEV (reference sequence). Trimming removed 8 bases at V and 1 base at J, with 5 bases between. The CDR3 region has the DNA TGTGCCAGCGGTTCGAACACTGAAGCTTTCTTT. Protein: CASGSNTEAFF.

Points on this clonotype: This sequence may be a read error, since a much larger clone differs from it by one base. V gene TRBV7-7 combines with J gene TRBJ2-1; D not certain. This CDR3 is 15 amino acids long. Germline values: CDR1 SSHAT, CDR2 FNYEAQ (reference sequence). This CDR3 is CASSLSASSYNGQFF. The CDR3, as DNA: TGTGCTAGCAGCTTAAGCGCGAGCTCCTACAATGGGCAGTTCTTC.

This chain links TRBV12-3 or TRBV12-4 with TRBJ2-2; D is perhaps TRBD2 (5 bases). The CDR3 is 14 residues long. V was cut by 5 bases and J by 0 bases, with 7 bases left in between. CDR3 DNA: TGTGCCAGCAGTCTGACTACGAACACCGGGGAGCTGTTTTTT. Protein sequence: CASSLTTNTGELFF.

Points on this clonotype: Being one base from a much bigger clone, this may be a read error. This chain joins TRBV6-1 and TRBJ1-1, with unresolved D. Germline V lookup: CDR1 MNHNS, CDR2 SASEGT. This CDR3 has 12 amino acids. In nucleotides, the CDR3 is TGTGCCGGCAGGCGAGGTGTTACTGAAGCTTTCTTT. It specifies CAGRRGVTEAFF.

This clonotype has ten or more counts. The rearrangement links TRBV29-1 to TRBJ2-5, with D perhaps given as TRBD1 or TRBD2 (6 bases each). Germline V CDR1 and CDR2: SQVTM, ANQGSEA. Trimming removed 5 bases from V and 5 bases from J, with 18 bases in between. This CDR3 contains 14 residues. CDR3 protein: CSVPRWGAGETQYF. The DNA of the CDR3 is TGCAGCGTTCCTCGGTGGGGGGCCGGGGAGACCCAGTACTTC.

This clonotype was recorded many times. This chain connects TRBV6-1 to TRBJ2-5, with 12 bases fitting TRBD2. The germline V gene encodes CDR1 MNHNS and CDR2 SASEGT. This CDR3 contains 14 residues. Trimming took 6 bases from V and 3 from J; bases not matched to a gene: 2. As DNA, the CDR3 is TGTGCCAGCAGGAGGACTAGCGGGAAAGAGACCCAGTACTTC. Protein sequence: CASRRTSGKETQYF.

In the case of this clonotype: The junction differs from germline at one of its ends, possibly a read error. This chain joins TRBV9 and TRBJ2-7; maybe TRBD1 (6 bases). CDR3 length equals 15 residues. Per the germline V gene, CDR1 is SGDLS and CDR2 is YYNGEE. The CDR3: CASSVGQGSSYGQYF. In DNA form, the CDR3 reads TGTGCCAGCAGCGTAGGGCAGGGGAGCTCCTACGGGCAGTACTTC.

This chain joins TRBV19 and TRBJ2-1; D tentatively reads TRBD1 or TRBD2 (5 bases each). Germline loops: CDR1 LNHDA, CDR2 SQIVND (reference sequence). The CDR3 length is 14 residues. Between the trimmed V and J ends, which lost 5 bases and 4 bases, there was a span of 12 bases. CDR3 in DNA: TGTGCCAGTAGTTCTGGGACCCGATACAATGAGCAGTTCTTC. This sequence encodes CASSSGTRYNEQFF.

In the case of this clonotype: The junction differs from germline at one of its ends, possibly a read error. This chain uses TRBV10-3 with TRBJ2-1; 11 bases are shared with TRBD2. The germline gives CDR1 ENHRY, CDR2 SYGVKD. The CDR3 consists of 17 residues. DNA of the CDR3: TGTGCTATCAGTGAGCGGATTAGCGGGAGGGACTACAATGAGCAGTTCTTC. As protein: CAISERISGRDYNEQFF.

Notes on this clonotype: This may stem from a read error, because a much larger clone lies one nucleotide away. The chain uses TRBV25-1 and TRBJ2-5; D uncertain. The CDR3 runs to 15 residues. Looked up from germline, CDR1 is MGHDK and CDR2 is SYGVNS. The CDR3, as DNA: TGCGCCAGCAGCCAGGCGCTTCTATGGGAAGAGCCCCAGTACTTC. Translating gives CASSQALLWEEPQYF.

This clonotype was counted ten times or more. This sequence joins TRBV24-1 and TRBJ2-3, with D possibly TRBD1 on 5 matching bases. Per the germline V gene, CDR1 is KGHDR and CDR2 is SFDVKD. The V end was cut by 5 bases, the J end by 0 bases, with 8 bases between. The CDR3 has 14 amino acids. The CDR3 DNA reads as TGTGCCACCAGTGCAGGGCTTAGCACAGATACGCAGTATTTT. It is translated as CATSAGLSTDTQYF.

The chain carries TRBV10-3 and TRBJ2-7; perhaps TRBD1 as D (6 bases). Trimming left V 0 bases short and J 0 bases short, with 15 bases between. Germline V CDR1 and CDR2: ENHRY, SYGVKD. CDR3 length: 17 residues. The CDR3 here is CAISESIRPDSSYEQYF. The CDR3 DNA sequence: TGTGCCATCAGTGAGTCAATCCGTCCGGACAGCTCCTACGAGCAGTACTTC.

This clonotype was seen ten or more times. The J gene is TRBJ1-3, the V gene TRBV12-3 or TRBV12-4; no firm D call. This CDR3 contains 10 residues. The germline V and J ends were trimmed by 2 bases and 7 bases, with 0 bases remaining between them. CDR3 in amino acids: CASSLNTIYF. The CDR3 DNA sequence: TGTGCCAGCAGTTTAAACACCATATATTTT.

Many counts were recorded for this clonotype. The chain links TRBV5-5 to TRBJ2-2; D may be TRBD1 (7 bases). The ends were cut back, 7 bases at V and 6 bases at J, with 22 bases in the middle. CDR1 and CDR2 (germline): SGHKS, YYEKEE (reference sequence). This CDR3 spans 16 amino acids. The CDR3 DNA is TGTGCCAGCTTTCCTCAGGGGGGTGTGGTCGCCGGGGAGCTGTTTTTT. Translated, it gives CASFPQGGVVAGELFF. Supplemented by reference TRBV5-5 and TRBJ2-2, the full variable domain reads DAGVTQSPTHLIKTRGQQVTLRCSPISGHKSVSWYQQVLGQGPQFIFQYYEKEERGRGNFPDRFSARQFPNYSSELNVNALLLGDSALYLCASFPQGGVVAGELFFGEGSRLTVL.

The chain is built from TRBV7-6 and TRBJ1-1; D remains unclear. The germline V and J ends were trimmed by 5 bases and 1 base, with 8 bases remaining between them. This CDR3 comprises 13 residues. The V gene's germline CDR1 is SGHVS and CDR2 FNYEAQ. DNA for the CDR3: TGTGCCAGCAGCACACAGCCGAACACTGAAGCTTTCTTT. It is translated as CASSTQPNTEAFF. Full variable domain (missing parts from reference TRBV7-6 and TRBJ1-1): GAGVSQSPRYKVTKRGQDVALRCDPISGHVSLYWYRQALGQGPEFLTYFNYEAQQDKSGLPNDRFSAERPEGSISTLTIQRTEQRDSAMYRCASSTQPNTEAFFGQGTRLTVV.